A selection of T cell receptor beta chains follows, all from one sample in a study of blood T cell repertoires in COVID-19. Libraries were prepared by immunoSEQ multiplex PCR; TCRdb keeps only in-frame clonotypes and omits some of them. The sample includes about 50,000 clones, 89% of them seen just once. Input material: peripheral blood. All receptors derive from a woman in her sixties or seventies with COVID-19, enrolled during active disease. Both conserved end residues are part of each CDR3. Each record gives: CDR3 protein, V gene, J gene.

CSGGAVIAEAFF,TRBV29-1,TRBJ1-1
CASITDSVSYEQYF,TRBV2,TRBJ2-7
CASSSGTGGPYEQYF,TRBV19,TRBJ2-7
CASTARENEQFF,TRBV12-5,TRBJ2-1
CASSQALAGAYEQYF,TRBV4-3,TRBJ2-7
CASTSLTGGLNEKLFF,TRBV19,TRBJ1-4
CSVVTGLHEQYF,TRBV29-1,TRBJ2-7
CASRGGSSYNSPLHF,TRBV2,TRBJ1-6
CASSPQGAGMNTEAFF,TRBV7-2,TRBJ1-1
CASSFPGLATGELFF,TRBV5-6,TRBJ2-2
CASSYPVNTEAFF,TRBV6-2/TRBV6-3,TRBJ1-1
CASSLLGANTEAFF,TRBV7-9,TRBJ1-1
CASSISVQETQYF,TRBV19,TRBJ2-5
CASSVEGAERTQYF,TRBV9,TRBJ2-3
CASSQDEIRGDEQFF,TRBV4-2,TRBJ2-1
CASSLAGGNYNEQFF,TRBV7-2,TRBJ2-1
CASSPGLLAKNIQYF,TRBV7-9,TRBJ2-4
CAGAGYTGELFF,TRBV19,TRBJ2-2
CASSVAGQEGNSPLHF,TRBV9,TRBJ1-6
CAISPGLAGSGVPDTQYF,TRBV10-3,TRBJ2-3
CASRLRTGYLGELFF,TRBV3-1/TRBV3-2,TRBJ2-2
CARTVGGLNEQFF,TRBV2,TRBJ2-1
CASSTSGSTEAFF,TRBV19,TRBJ1-1
CASSAIGGEQFF,TRBV18,TRBJ2-1
CASSLQGGAYGDEQYF,TRBV7-2,TRBJ2-7
CASGLVPGTVNNEQFF,TRBV12-5,TRBJ2-1
CASSQSGEETQYF,TRBV3-1/TRBV3-2,TRBJ2-5
CASSLQDRAKNIQYF,TRBV5-1,TRBJ2-4
CASSIGTGTGSYEQYF,TRBV19,TRBJ2-7
CASSGQGAGTGELFF,TRBV7-8,TRBJ2-2
CASEDRVSFYGYTF,TRBV28,TRBJ1-2
CASRLPGQHNSPLHF,TRBV10-2,TRBJ1-6
CASSNYTQFGANYGYTF,TRBV3-1/TRBV3-2,TRBJ1-2